These T cell receptor beta chains were read from a single sample in a study of T cell repertoires in cytomegalovirus infection. TCRdb re-called the reads with MiXCR, one entry per CDR3 protein. The sample comprises some 350,000 distinct CDR3 sequences, roughly 34% of which are singletons, and roughly 13% rests with the top ten. Their specific antigens are unknown. The sequencing used cultured PBMCs, collected from culture after CMV antigen stimulation. The receptors derive from a human donor in good health (CMV status not recorded). Some clones in this sample may be carry-over from other donors' samples. Both conserved end residues are part of each CDR3. D genes are given only for firm matches. Rows may omit the clone size; those that give it use once, few, many or a size class.

>TRBV27|TRBJ1-5|NA|NA
CASSGGQSSNQPQHF
TGTGCCAGCAGTGGTGGACAGTCTAGCAATCAGCCCCAGCATTTT
>TRBV30|TRBJ1-1|NA|NA
CAWRGRLNTEAFF
TGTGCCTGGAGGGGTAGATTGAACACTGAAGCTTTCTTT
>TRBV27|TRBJ2-7|TRBD2|few
CASSLSSGSPDEQYF
TGTGCCAGCAGTTTATCTAGCGGGAGCCCCGACGAGCAGTACTTC
>TRBV5-6|TRBJ1-2|NA|NA
CASTAGLWYGYTF
TGTGCCAGCACCGCGGGGTTGTGGTATGGCTACACCTTC
>TRBV7-2|TRBJ1-1|NA|NA
CASSLVGEITEAFF
TGTGCCAGCAGCTTAGTCGGGGAAATCACTGAAGCTTTCTTT
>TRBV12-3/TRBV12-4|TRBJ2-2|NA|NA
CASSSMSGELFF
TGTGCCAGCAGCTCCATGTCCGGGGAGCTGTTTTTT
>TRBV2|TRBJ2-2|TRBD2|few
CASRSLAGVPGELFF
TGTGCCAGCAGAAGCCTAGCGGGAGTACCCGGGGAGCTGTTTTTT
>TRBV6-2/TRBV6-3|TRBJ1-5|NA|NA
CASSYGGWGQPQHF
TGTGCCAGCAGTTACGGTGGCTGGGGTCAGCCCCAGCATTTT
>TRBV4-2|TRBJ2-7|NA|NA
CASSQDPETYEQYF
TGTGCCAGCAGCCAAGACCCGGAGACCTACGAGCAGTACTTC
>TRBV5-1|TRBJ2-3|NA|NA
CASIHVGESTDTQYF
TGCGCCAGCATCCATGTTGGGGAAAGCACAGATACGCAGTATTTT
>TRBV28|TRBJ2-3|NA|few
CASRRVRTDTQYF
TGTGCCAGCAGGCGGGTCCGCACAGATACGCAGTATTTT
>TRBV5-1|TRBJ1-2|NA|once
CASSFTPGEVYGYTF
TGCGCCAGCAGCTTTACCCCCGGGGAGGTCTATGGCTACACCTTC
>TRBV6-2/TRBV6-3|TRBJ1-5|NA|few
CASSYGPIGLSNQPQHF
TGTGCCAGCAGTTACGGACCGATTGGACTTAGCAATCAGCCCCAGCATTTT
>TRBV20-1|TRBJ2-1|TRBD2|NA
CSARDLLGTSGSVGSYNEQFF
TGCAGTGCTAGAGATCTTCTCGGCACTAGCGGGAGTGTCGGCTCCTACAATGAGCAGTTCTTC
>TRBV7-2|TRBJ1-5|TRBD1|many
CASSPTGDGVAQHF
TGTGCCAGCAGCCCGACAGGGGATGGGGTAGCCCAGCATTTT
>TRBV6-1|TRBJ2-3|NA|NA
CASKFTDTQYF
TGTGCCAGCAAATTCACAGATACGCAGTATTTT
>TRBV20-1|TRBJ2-1|TRBD1|few
CSARSTGQGSYNEQFF
TGCAGTGCTAGGTCGACGGGACAGGGCTCCTACAATGAGCAGTTCTTC
>TRBV11-3|TRBJ1-5|NA|NA
CASSLMVTVLWSNQPQHF
TGTGCCAGCAGCTTGATGGTTACAGTTCTATGGAGCAATCAGCCCCAGCATTTT
>TRBV7-2|TRBJ1-3|NA|NA
CASSLAVTGNTIYF
TGTGCCAGCAGCTTAGCAGTAACTGGAAACACCATATATTTT
>TRBV7-9|TRBJ2-5|TRBD2|NA
CASSFRLAARETQYF
TGTGCCAGCAGTTTCCGACTAGCGGCGCGGGAGACCCAGTACTTC
>TRBV25-1|TRBJ1-5|TRBD1|few
CASSEFTGEHSNQPQHF
TGTGCCAGCAGTGAATTTACAGGGGAGCATAGCAATCAGCCCCAGCATTTT
>TRBV19|TRBJ2-1|NA|NA
CASSWWVRGDSYNEQFF
TGTGCCAGTAGCTGGTGGGTGAGAGGGGACTCCTACAATGAGCAGTTCTTC
>TRBV6-2/TRBV6-3|TRBJ2-3|NA|NA
CASGLADRSTDTQYF
TGTGCCAGCGGGTTGGCGGACAGAAGCACAGATACGCAGTATTTT
>TRBV27|TRBJ2-2|NA|few
CASSLSPGPTGELFF
TGTGCCAGCAGTTTATCCCCCGGGCCCACCGGGGAGCTGTTTTTT
>TRBV10-3|TRBJ2-5|TRBD2|few
CAMRAGGLKETQYF
TGTGCCATGCGAGCGGGAGGGTTAAAAGAGACCCAGTACTTC
>TRBV19|TRBJ1-3|TRBD1|NA
CASGPTGGWSGNTIYF
TGTGCCAGTGGACCAACAGGGGGCTGGTCTGGAAACACCATATATTTT
>TRBV7-2|TRBJ2-3|TRBD2|NA
CASSPPGLAGDTQYF
TGTGCCAGCAGCCCACCGGGACTAGCGGGAGATACGCAGTATTTT
>TRBV7-2|TRBJ1-5|TRBD1|few
CASSLVTGDNQPQHF
TGTGCCAGCAGCTTGGTAACAGGGGACAATCAGCCCCAGCATTTT
>TRBV24-1|TRBJ1-1|NA|once
CATSSRGIDTEAFF
TGTGCCACCAGCAGCAGGGGTATTGACACTGAAGCTTTCTTT
>TRBV12-3/TRBV12-4|TRBJ1-2|NA|few
CASSFSLGRGGGYTF
TGTGCCAGCAGTTTTAGCCTCGGACGGGGGGGCGGCTACACCTTC
>TRBV7-8|TRBJ2-5|TRBD2|NA
CASSLDPSGGGETQYF
TGTGCCAGCAGCTTAGATCCTTCGGGGGGAGGAGAGACCCAGTACTTC
>TRBV20-1|TRBJ1-5|NA|NA
CSAPPRVDSNQPQHF
TGCAGTGCTCCCCCCAGGGTAGATAGCAATCAGCCCCAGCATTTT